Presented here are 4 T cell receptor beta chains from one specimen sequenced in a study of OX40 agonist ivuxolimab in advanced cancers. The protocol was immunoSEQ multiplex PCR, while the TCRdb copy is restricted to in-frame clones and leaves out a portion. The repertoire has under 90,000 clones, approximately 90% of them found once; the top ten carry approximately 1%. The specimen was CD4+ or CD8+ T cells sorted from blood, collected in a trial of the OX40 agonist ivuxolimab. These receptors all stem from an adult with an advanced solid tumor such as melanoma, head and neck, liver or kidney cancer.

This chain connects TRBV21-1 to TRBJ2-7. TRBV21-1 is noted as a pseudogene. The length of the CDR3 is 18 residues. CDR3 in amino acids: CASSKPLLGLKSSYEQYF. The CDR3 DNA sequence: TGTGCCAGCAGCAAGCCCCTTCTAGGGTTAAAGAGCTCCTACGAGCAGTACTTC.

The chain uses TRBV11-3 and TRBJ2-3; D is ambiguous. The germline CDR1 and CDR2 sequences are SGHNT and YENEEA. V gave up 0 bases and J gave up 1 base, with 8 bases separating them. The CDR3 covers 15 residues. This chain's CDR3 is CASSLEGARTDTQYF. Written as DNA, the CDR3 is TGTGCCAGCAGCTTAGAAGGTGCCCGCACAGATACGCAGTATTTT.

This clone was recorded once. The rearrangement joins TRBV6-5 to TRBJ1-1; the D gene is possibly TRBD1 (5 bases). Trimming shortened V by 7 bases and J by 1 base, and 13 bases separated the two germline ends. Germline values: CDR1 MNHEY, CDR2 SVGAGI. The CDR3 runs 14 residues. The CDR3 reads CASTPAGGNTEAFF. The CDR3 DNA is TGTGCCAGCACCCCCGCGGGGGGGAACACTGAAGCTTTCTTT.

The gene calls are TRBV7-2 and TRBJ2-5; D is ambiguous. Trimming took off 5 bases at V and 4 bases at J, with 5 bases between the two ends. The CDR3 consists of 11 residues. Germline CDR1 is SGHTA and CDR2 is FQGNSA. CDR3 sequence (DNA): TGTGCCAGCAGCAGGTTAGAGACCCAGTACTTC. This codes for CASSRLETQYF. Looking up the rest from reference TRBV7-2 and TRBJ2-5 gives the full variable domain: GAGVSQSPSNKVTEKGKDVELRCDPISGHTALYWYRQSLGQGLEFLIYFQGNSAPDKSGLPSDRFSAERTGGSVSTLTIQRTQQEDSAVYLCASSRLETQYFGPGTRLLVL.